The rows below give T cell receptor beta chains drawn from one sample of a study of neurological immune-mediated disorders. Each CDR3 protein gets one entry after TCRdb re-called the 5' RACE reads with MiXCR. The table lists roughly 70,000 distinct CDR3 sequences, roughly 3.9% of them singletons. Sequencing was carried out using PBMCs. All receptors derive from a man aged 30 to 45 with multiple sclerosis. The conserved cysteine and the conserved F or W are not part of the CDR3 here.

len	v_gene	j_gene	CDR3aa
14	TRBV12-3/TRBV12-4	TRBJ2-1	ASSVRLAGEYNEQF
14	TRBV5-5	TRBJ1-5	ASSPAGTGVVQPQH
14	TRBV5-5	TRBJ2-7	ASSPWTPPTSYEQY
14	TRBV4-3	TRBJ1-4	ASSQGGQGAGEKLF
13	TRBV7-9	TRBJ2-5	ASSLTDFTEETQY
13	TRBV20-1	TRBJ1-1	SARGRATMGTEAF
13	TRBV4-3	TRBJ2-1	ASSPTSGVLWEQF
10	TRBV7-6	.	ASSPDGRTQY
13	TRBV5-6	TRBJ1-6	ASSFGKGDVSPLH
14	TRBV5-1	TRBJ2-7	ASSKGTGTGVYEQY
13	TRBV10-3	TRBJ1-2	AISEQGGNGIGYT
12	TRBV11-1	TRBJ1-1	ASSRGTGSTEAF
11	TRBV7-2	TRBJ1-6	ASSRQGSSPLH
12	TRBV5-1	TRBJ2-1	ASSLGGKGSEQF
14	TRBV20-1	TRBJ2-2	SAAVGGGASTGELF
12	TRBV6-5	TRBJ1-2	ASSYLSGLHGYT
13	TRBV4-1	TRBJ1-5	ASSQIDRDNQPQH
13	TRBV5-1	TRBJ2-7	ASSLTGQVTYEQY
10	TRBV7-9	TRBJ2-1	ASSLDDGEQF
15	TRBV2	TRBJ1-2	ASSGGGPTPYTYGYT
9	TRBV20-1	TRBJ2-1	SVYRRNEQF
13	TRBV5-1	TRBJ2-1	ASSFGTSGYNEQF
12	TRBV2	TRBJ2-1	ATTTPSSYNEQF
14	TRBV18	TRBJ1-4	ASSPQGGGIREKLF
11	TRBV12-3/TRBV12-4	TRBJ1-1	ASKSEWDTEAF
11	TRBV12-3/TRBV12-4	TRBJ2-1	ASGTPGYNEQF
13	TRBV3-1	TRBJ1-1	ASSRQQGEGTEAF
13	TRBV7-2	TRBJ1-6	ASSLAGSYNSPLH
12	TRBV20-1	TRBJ1-1	SARVPGGDTEAF
12	TRBV20-1	TRBJ2-1	SALEASGGDEQF
12	TRBV7-9	TRBJ2-5	ASSLAGTGGTQY
16	TRBV20-1	TRBJ2-7	SARSPGRAGGPSKEQY
14	TRBV7-2	TRBJ2-5	ASRPGASGPQETQY
16	TRBV10-3	TRBJ2-3	AISVNSASGGQPDTQY
13	TRBV5-1	TRBJ1-2	ASSSGQRVNYGYT
11	TRBV20-1	TRBJ1-4	SAREGADEKLF
12	TRBV5-1	TRBJ1-1	ASSRGPQNTEAF
10	TRBV29-1	TRBJ2-3	SVEEGADTQY